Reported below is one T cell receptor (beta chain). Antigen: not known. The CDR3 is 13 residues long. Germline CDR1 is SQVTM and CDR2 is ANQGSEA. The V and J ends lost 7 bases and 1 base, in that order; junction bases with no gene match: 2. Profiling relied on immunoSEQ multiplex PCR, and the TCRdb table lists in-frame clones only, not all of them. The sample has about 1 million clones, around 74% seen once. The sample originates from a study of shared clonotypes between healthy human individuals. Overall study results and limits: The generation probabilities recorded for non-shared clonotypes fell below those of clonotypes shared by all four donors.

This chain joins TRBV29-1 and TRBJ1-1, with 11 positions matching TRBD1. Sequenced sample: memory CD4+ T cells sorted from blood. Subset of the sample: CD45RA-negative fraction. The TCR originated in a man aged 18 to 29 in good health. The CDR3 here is CSAGTGGNTEAFF. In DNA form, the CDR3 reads TGCAGCGCAGGGACAGGGGGGAACACTGAAGCTTTCTTT.